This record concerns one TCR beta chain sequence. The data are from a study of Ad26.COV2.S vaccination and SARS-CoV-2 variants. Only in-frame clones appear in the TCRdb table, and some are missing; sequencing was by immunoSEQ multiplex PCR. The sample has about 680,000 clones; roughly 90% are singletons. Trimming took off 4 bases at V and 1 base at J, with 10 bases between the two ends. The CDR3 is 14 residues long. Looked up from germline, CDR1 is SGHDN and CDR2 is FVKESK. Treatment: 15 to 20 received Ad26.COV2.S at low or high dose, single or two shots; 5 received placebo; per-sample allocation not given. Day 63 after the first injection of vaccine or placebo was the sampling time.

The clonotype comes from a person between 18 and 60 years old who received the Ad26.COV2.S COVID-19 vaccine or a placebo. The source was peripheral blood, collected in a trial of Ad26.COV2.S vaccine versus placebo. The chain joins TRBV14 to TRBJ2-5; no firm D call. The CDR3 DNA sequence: TGTGCCAGCAGCCCTCAGGAGATCCAAGAGACCCAGTACTTC. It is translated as CASSPQEIQETQYF.